The 3 T cell receptor beta chains below come from one sample, sequenced in a study of cytomegalovirus exposure and HLA in healthy donors. Primers: 60 Vbeta forward and 13 Jbeta reverse. Using immunoSEQ multiplex PCR, the repertoire was profiled, and TCRdb retains in-frame clones only, with some absent. The sample has more than 95,000 clones, roughly 66% seen once. The specimen sequenced was PBMCs. The receptors come from a man in his fifties or sixties in good health and CMV-seropositive.

The chain links TRBV5-1 to TRBJ1-1; TRBD1 matches 7 bases. This CDR3 spans 16 amino acids. With 3 bases clipped from V and 1 base from J, the junction kept 9 bases outside the gene matches. In germline, CDR1 is SGHRS, CDR2 YFSETQ. CDR3 protein: CASSSRDSNQNTEAFF. CDR3 DNA: TGCGCCAGCAGCTCCCGGGACAGTAACCAGAACACTGAAGCTTTCTTT.

J is TRBJ1-5 and V is TRBV19; D unclear. CDR1 and CDR2 (germline): LNHDA, SQIVND (reference sequence). This CDR3 region has 12 residues. V lost 6 bases, J lost 5 bases, and 8 bases lay in between. The CDR3: CASRTQDQPQHF. The CDR3 DNA reads TGTGCCAGTAGAACCCAGGATCAGCCCCAGCATTTT.

The V call is TRBV2, the J call TRBJ2-3; 11 bases fit TRBD2. CDR1 SNHLY and CDR2 FYNNEI come from the germline V gene. J gave up 2 bases and V 2 bases, and 9 bases lay outside the gene matches. This CDR3 comprises 18 residues. The CDR3 protein is CASSELASSGGYTDTQYF. In DNA, the CDR3 is TGTGCCAGCAGTGAATTAGCGTCTAGCGGGGGGTACACAGATACGCAGTATTTT.